This T cell receptor beta chain was recovered during a study of technical replicates of blood from a few donors. Between the trimmed V and J ends, which lost 2 bases and 10 bases, there was a span of 9 bases. The germline V gene has CDR1 LNHDA and CDR2 SQIVND (reference sequence). The CDR3 contains 12 residues. This clone was found a few times. Repertoires were generated with immunoSEQ multiplex PCR, while TCRdb's copy carries only in-frame clones and drops some. The sample lists tens of thousands of clones, about 94% occurring once. Source material: T cells isolated from PBMCs. The chain joins TRBV19 to TRBJ2-1, with a tentative D call TRBD1 (6 bases). This clonotype originated in a human donor in good health. CDR3 in amino acids: CASSITTGEQFF. The CDR3 DNA reads TGTGCCAGTAGTATAACCACAGGGGAGCAGTTCTTC.